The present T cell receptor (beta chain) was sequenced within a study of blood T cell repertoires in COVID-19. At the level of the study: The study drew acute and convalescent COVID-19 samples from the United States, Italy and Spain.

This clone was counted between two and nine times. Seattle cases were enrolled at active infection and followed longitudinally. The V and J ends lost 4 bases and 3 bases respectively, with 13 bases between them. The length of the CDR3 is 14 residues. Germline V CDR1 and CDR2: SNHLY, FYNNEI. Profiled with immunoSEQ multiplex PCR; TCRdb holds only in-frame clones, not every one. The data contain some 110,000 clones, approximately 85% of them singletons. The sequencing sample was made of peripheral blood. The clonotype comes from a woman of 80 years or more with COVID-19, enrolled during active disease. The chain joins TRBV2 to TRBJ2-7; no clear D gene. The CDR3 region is CASSAGPPSYEQYF. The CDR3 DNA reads TGTGCCAGCAGTGCAGGCCCCCCCAGCTACGAGCAGTACTTC.